The entry below gives a single TCR beta chain sequence along with its context. The data stem from a study of blood T cell repertoires in COVID-19. Germline CDR1 and CDR2: SGHRS and YFSETQ. The CDR3 is 16 amino acids. Unmatched junction bases numbered 11, after V lost 1 base and J lost 8 bases. TCRdb keeps only in-frame clones here, not all; method: immunoSEQ multiplex PCR. The table records about 170,000 clones, around nine tenths of them present only once. This rearrangement joins TRBV5-1 to TRBJ2-1, with TRBD1 matching 8 bases. The sequenced sample was peripheral blood. This TCR derives from a man between 65 and 85 years old with acute or convalescent COVID-19. CDR3 amino acids: CASSLMTGAANDEQFF. As DNA, the CDR3 is TGCGCCAGCAGCTTGATGACAGGGGCGGCCAACGATGAGCAGTTCTTC.